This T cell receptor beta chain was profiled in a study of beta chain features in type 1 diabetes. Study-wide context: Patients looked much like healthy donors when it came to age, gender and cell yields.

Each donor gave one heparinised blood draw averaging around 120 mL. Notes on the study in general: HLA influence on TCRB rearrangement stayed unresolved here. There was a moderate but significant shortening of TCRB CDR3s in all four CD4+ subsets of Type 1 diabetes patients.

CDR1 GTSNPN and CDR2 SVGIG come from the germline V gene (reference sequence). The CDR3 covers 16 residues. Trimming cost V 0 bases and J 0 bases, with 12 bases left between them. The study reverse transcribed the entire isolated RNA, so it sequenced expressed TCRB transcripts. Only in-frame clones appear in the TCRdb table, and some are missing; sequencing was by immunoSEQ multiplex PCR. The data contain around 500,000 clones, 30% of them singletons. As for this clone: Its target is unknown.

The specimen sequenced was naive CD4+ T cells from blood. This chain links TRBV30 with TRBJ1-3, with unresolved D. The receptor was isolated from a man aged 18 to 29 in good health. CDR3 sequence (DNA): TGTGCCTGGAGTGTTCCAGGCCCGAGCTCTGGAAACACCATATATTTT. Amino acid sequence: CAWSVPGPSSGNTIYF.